The 28 T cell receptor beta chains in this list originate from one sample, sequenced in a study of blood T cell repertoires in COVID-19. Assay used: immunoSEQ multiplex PCR; TCRdb lists only in-frame clones, some missing. Among some 200,000 clones listed, about nine tenths were seen once. Sequenced input: peripheral blood. The origin of the receptors is a man in his sixties or seventies with acute or convalescent COVID-19.

The rearrangement uses TRBV3-1 (or the pseudogene TRBV3-2) and TRBJ1-2; D unresolved. Germline V gives CDR1 LGHDT, CDR2 YNNKEL (reference sequence). The CDR3 contains 16 residues. Between the trimmed V and J ends, which lost 4 bases and 4 bases, there was a span of 19 bases. As DNA, the CDR3 is TGTGCCAGCAGCCTAAGTCTGTTCGAGGGTTCCTATGGCTACACCTTC. Its translation: CASSLSLFEGSYGYTF.

This chain links TRBV6-2 or TRBV6-3 with TRBJ1-1; D is unresolved. Between the trimmed V and J ends, which lost 7 bases and 5 bases, there was a span of 11 bases. Per germline, CDR1 MNHEY and CDR2 SVGEGT. This CDR3 comprises 12 residues. This CDR3 reads CASTPGRTEAFF. For the CDR3, the DNA is TGTGCCAGCACCCCGGGGAGGACTGAAGCTTTCTTT.

The rearrangement links TRBV5-1 to TRBJ2-5, with D unclear. Germline V gives CDR1 SGHRS, CDR2 YFSETQ. This CDR3 is 13 amino acids long. V was clipped by 3 bases and J by 9 bases, with 15 bases between them. CDR3 loop: CASSSDLRQAQYF. For the CDR3, the DNA is TGCGCCAGCAGCTCCGACCTACGGCAGGCCCAGTACTTC.

V is TRBV12-5 and J is TRBJ1-3; 9 bases agree with TRBD1. The CDR3 spans 18 residues. V shed 1 base and J 3 bases; nucleotides not matched to a gene: 10. The germline V gene encodes CDR1 LGHNT and CDR2 FRNRAP. CDR3 protein: CASGLARLQGANGNTIYF. CDR3 nucleotides: TGTGCTAGTGGTTTGGCCCGACTACAGGGGGCAAATGGAAACACCATATATTTT.

The V call is TRBV11-2, the J call TRBJ2-1; perhaps TRBD2 as D (6 bases). The germline gives CDR1 SGHAT, CDR2 FQNNGV. The germline V and J ends were trimmed by 2 bases and 0 bases, with 20 bases remaining between them. The CDR3 loop spans 19 amino acids. This CDR3 reads CASSLLIGGQPFSYNEQFF. CDR3 sequence (DNA): TGTGCCAGCAGCTTACTTATTGGAGGGCAGCCGTTCTCCTACAATGAGCAGTTCTTC.

J is TRBJ2-5 and V is TRBV6-5; TRBD1 is a possible D gene (5 bases). CDR1 is MNHEY, CDR2 SVGAGI, per germline. Trimming stripped 6 bases from V and 4 bases from J, with 12 bases between. The CDR3 is made up of 13 amino acids. As DNA, the CDR3 is TGTGCCAGCAGCCAGGGTTATCGAGAGACCCAGTACTTC. Protein sequence: CASSQGYRETQYF.

On this clone: This sample includes further DNA sequences coding for the same CDR3. The chain couples TRBV6-2 or TRBV6-3 to TRBJ1-1; D unresolved. The germline gives CDR1 MNHEY, CDR2 SVGEGT. This CDR3 contains 13 residues. V lost 3 bases to trimming and J lost 0 bases, with 5 bases between them. The CDR3 DNA is TGTGCCAGCAGTTATCCCATGAACACTGAAGCTTTCTTT. Amino acid sequence: CASSYPMNTEAFF.

The J gene is TRBJ2-1, the V gene TRBV30; 12 nucleotides agree with TRBD2. This CDR3 spans 17 amino acids. Germline CDR1 reads GTSNPN; CDR2 reads SVGIG (reference sequence). Trimming cost V 1 base and J 1 base; bases outside gene matches: 5. The CDR3 DNA reads as TGTGCCTGGAGTGAGGGGACTAGCGGGCTATCCTACAATGAGCAGTTCTTC. Translated, it gives CAWSEGTSGLSYNEQFF.

The rearrangement links TRBV7-8 to TRBJ2-7; weak D call: TRBD2 (5 bases). This CDR3 has 14 residues. Trimming removed 6 bases from V and 3 bases from J, with 15 bases in between. The germline V gene has CDR1 SGHVS and CDR2 FQNEAQ. Here the CDR3 reads CASRRTASGYEQYF. CDR3 coding DNA: TGTGCCAGCAGAAGGACGGCGAGCGGCTACGAGCAGTACTTC.

The chain employs TRBV3-1 (or the pseudogene TRBV3-2) and TRBJ1-6; D gene ambiguous. Per the germline V gene, CDR1 is LGHDT and CDR2 is YNNKEL (reference sequence). V shed 1 base and J shed 3 bases, with 4 bases lying between them. The CDR3 is 14 residues long. This CDR3 is CASSQAVYNSPLHF. In nucleotides, the CDR3 is TGTGCCAGCAGCCAAGCAGTCTATAATTCACCCCTCCACTTT.

CDR3 protein: CASSGLAGVHEQYF. The CDR3, as DNA: TGTGCCAGCAGTGGGCTAGCGGGAGTCCACGAGCAGTACTTC. The rearrangement uses TRBV2 and TRBJ2-7; 10 bases line up with TRBD2. Per germline, CDR1 SNHLY and CDR2 FYNNEI. CDR3 length equals 14 residues. Losses at the gene ends were 4 bases for V and 5 bases for J; bases not matched to a gene: 5.

This chain connects TRBV6-2 or TRBV6-3 to TRBJ2-2, with D possibly being TRBD2 (5 bases). Germline CDR1 and CDR2: MNHEY and SVGEGT. V was shortened by 2 bases and J by 7 bases, with 17 bases between the two germline ends. CDR3 length equals 16 residues. The chain's CDR3 is CASSYPEDPTRGELFF. The CDR3 DNA reads TGTGCCAGCAGTTACCCGGAGGACCCCACCCGCGGGGAGCTGTTTTTT.

The CDR3 DNA reads TGTGCCAGCACCCTGGGAGTTTCACCCCTCCACTTT. This codes for CASTLGVSPLHF. The chain uses TRBV28 and TRBJ1-6, with unresolved D. The CDR3 totals 12 residues. Between the trimmed V and J ends, which lost 7 bases and 9 bases, there was a span of 10 bases. Germline V gene sequence: CDR1 MDHEN, CDR2 SYDVKM.

The CDR3 DNA follows: TGTGCCAGCAGCGTAGGCCCTAGCGGGAGTGCTTACGAGCAGTACTTC. Translation gives CASSVGPSGSAYEQYF. The chain carries TRBV9 and TRBJ2-7; 10 positions agree with TRBD2. The V and J ends lost 0 bases and 4 bases, in that order; junction bases with no gene match: 7. This CDR3 has 16 residues. Germline V gene lookup returns CDR1 SGDLS and CDR2 YYNGEE.

This chain joins TRBV3-1 (or the pseudogene TRBV3-2) and TRBJ1-6; perhaps TRBD1 as D (6 bases). The length of the CDR3 is 14 residues. Between the trimmed V and J ends, which lost 3 bases and 6 bases, there was a span of 9 bases. CDR1 and CDR2 (germline): LGHDT, YNNKEL (reference sequence). As DNA, the CDR3 is TGTGCCAGCAGCCAGACAGGCCTTAATTCACCCCTCCACTTT. Translating it yields CASSQTGLNSPLHF.

The chain uses TRBV18 and TRBJ2-7; D unresolved. This CDR3 contains 12 residues. Trimming removed 5 bases at V and 5 bases at J, with 10 bases between. Germline-derived CDR1 and CDR2 are KGHSH and LQKENI. The CDR3 coding sequence is TGTGCCAGCTCATTCACGCGCGACGAGCAGTACTTC. It is translated as CASSFTRDEQYF.

The rearrangement links TRBV9 to TRBJ2-3; possibly TRBD1 for D (6 bases). V lost 1 base and J 2 bases, leaving 14 bases between the germline ends. The CDR3 is 16 amino acids. CDR1 is SGDLS and CDR2 is YYNGEE in the germline V gene. The CDR3 DNA is TGTGCCAGCAGCGTACGGCAGGGGTCTGTCACAGATACGCAGTATTTT. Translation gives CASSVRQGSVTDTQYF. The complete variable domain, with remaining parts taken from reference TRBV9 and TRBJ2-3, reads DSGVTQTPKHLITATGQRVTLRCSPRSGDLSVYWYQQSLDQGLQFLIQYYNGEERAKGNILERFSAQQFPDLHSELNLSSLELGDSALYFCASSVRQGSVTDTQYFGPGTRLTVL.

Of note for this clone: This CDR3 is also generated by other DNA sequences in the sample. The rearrangement links TRBV9 to TRBJ2-2, with 7 bases matching TRBD2. Per germline, CDR1 SGDLS and CDR2 YYNGEE. The ends lost 7 bases at V and 5 bases at J; junction bases unmatched: 5. The CDR3 has 13 residues. CDR3 protein: CASSPAGTGELFF. The CDR3, as DNA: TGTGCCAGCTCCCCAGCGGGGACCGGGGAGCTGTTTTTT.

The chain carries TRBV19 and TRBJ1-1; a weak D match, TRBD1 (6 bases). Trimming left V 6 bases short and J 6 bases short, with 20 bases between. The CDR3 sequence is 15 residues long. Germline V gene lookup returns CDR1 LNHDA and CDR2 SQIVND (reference sequence). CDR3: CASRGGGEPRAEAFF. In DNA, the CDR3 is TGTGCCAGTAGGGGAGGGGGGGAACCCCGGGCTGAAGCTTTCTTT.

V and J are TRBV3-1 (or the pseudogene TRBV3-2) and TRBJ1-5, with TRBD1 as a possible D gene (5 bases). Germline lookup yields CDR1 LGHDT and CDR2 YNNKEL (reference sequence). V was pared by 5 bases and J by 7 bases, with 12 bases between. This CDR3 comprises 13 residues. CDR3 loop: CASSIMGGQPQHF. CDR3 DNA: TGTGCCAGCAGCATCATGGGGGGGCAGCCCCAGCATTTT.

J is TRBJ1-4 and V is TRBV27; D call uncertain. Germline loops: CDR1 MNHEY, CDR2 SMNVEV (reference sequence). CDR3 length: 14 amino acids. V lost 3 bases and J lost 6, with 11 bases in between. The CDR3 coding sequence is TGTGCCAGCAGTTTGAGGAGGAATGATGAAAAACTGTTTTTT. Amino acid sequence: CASSLRRNDEKLFF.

The chain carries TRBV27 and TRBJ1-2, with no clear D. CDR3 length: 13 amino acids. Germline V gene data show CDR1 as MNHEY and CDR2 as SMNVEV (reference sequence). The germline V and J ends were trimmed by 3 bases and 2 bases, with 7 bases remaining between them. CDR3 nucleotides: TGTGCCAGCAGTTTGCAGACAAACTATGGCTACACCTTC. Translated, it gives CASSLQTNYGYTF.

The V call is TRBV6-5, the J call TRBJ1-6, with 8 nucleotides matching TRBD1. The V and J ends lost 7 bases and 5 bases, in that order; junction bases with no gene match: 4. The CDR3 spans 14 residues. Germline-derived CDR1 and CDR2 are MNHEY and SVGAGI. This CDR3 is CASTDRGNNSPLHF. CDR3 nucleotides: TGTGCCAGCACCGACAGGGGAAATAATTCACCCCTCCACTTT.

The chain employs TRBV10-3 and TRBJ1-5; 8 bases map to TRBD1. The CDR3 extends over 15 amino acids. J lost 0 bases, V lost 4 bases, and 2 bases had no gene match. CDR1 ENHRY and CDR2 SYGVKD come from the germline V gene. For the CDR3, the DNA is TGTGCCATCAGTGGGGGACAGGATAGCAATCAGCCCCAGCATTTT. Translating gives CAISGGQDSNQPQHF.

This rearrangement joins TRBV3-1 (or the pseudogene TRBV3-2) to TRBJ1-2; TRBD1 matches at 8 bases. The ends lost 0 bases at V and 4 bases at J; junction bases unmatched: 1. Germline loops: CDR1 LGHDT, CDR2 YNNKEL (reference sequence). The CDR3 covers 14 residues. Here the CDR3 reads CASSQDQGAYGYTF. Written as DNA, the CDR3 is TGTGCCAGCAGCCAAGATCAGGGGGCCTATGGCTACACCTTC.

The V and J genes are TRBV30 and TRBJ2-1, with a possible D match to TRBD1 (5 bases). The CDR3 has 12 amino acids. Trimming left V 7 bases short and J 4 bases short, with 11 bases between. Germline CDR1 GTSNPN, CDR2 SVGIG (reference sequence). This CDR3 is CASRTNYNEQFF. The CDR3 nucleotides are TGTGCCTCAAGGACAAATTACAATGAGCAGTTCTTC.

This clone was detected a few times. The same CDR3 arises from other DNA sequences in this sample as well. V usage is TRBV5-1 and J usage is TRBJ1-2; D is possibly TRBD1 (5 bases). Germline CDR1 reads SGHRS; CDR2 reads YFSETQ. CDR3 size: 14 residues. Trimming pared 0 bases from V and 0 bases from J, leaving 6 bases between. CDR3 coding DNA: TGCGCCAGCAGCTTGGGGACATCTAACTATGGCTACACCTTC. Its translation is CASSLGTSNYGYTF.

The chain is built from TRBV9 and TRBJ1-6, with unresolved D. V lost 0 bases to trimming and J lost 0 bases, with 7 bases between them. Germline CDR1 and CDR2: SGDLS and YYNGEE. This CDR3 spans 16 amino acids. CDR3 nucleotide sequence: TGTGCCAGCAGCGTAGATGGGAGCTCCTATAATTCACCCCTCCACTTT. This translates into CASSVDGSSYNSPLHF.